This TCR beta chain originates from a study of cytomegalovirus exposure and HLA in healthy donors. Primers: 60 Vbeta forward and 13 Jbeta reverse. Using immunoSEQ multiplex PCR, the repertoire was profiled, and TCRdb retains in-frame clones only, with some absent. The sample yields about 150,000 clones, approximately 60% seen once. Study results and caveats: The classifier reportedly diagnosed cytomegalovirus status with high sensitivity and specificity.

Note on this clone: Its cognate antigen is unknown. Other DNA variants within this sample encode the same CDR3.

Germline-derived CDR1 and CDR2 are LNHDA and SQIVND (reference sequence). The V gene lost 4 bases and the J gene lost 5 bases, with 14 bases spanning the gap. This CDR3 has 14 residues. J is TRBJ1-1 and V is TRBV19; D is possibly TRBD1 (5 bases). This receptor was obtained from a woman between 55 and 75 years old in good health and CMV-seropositive. Sequenced sample: PBMCs. The CDR3 sequence: CASSRGGGATEAFF. In DNA, the CDR3 is TGTGCCAGTAGTAGGGGAGGAGGGGCGACTGAAGCTTTCTTT. Full variable domain (rest looked up from reference TRBV19 and TRBJ1-1): DGGITQSPKYLFRKEGQNVTLSCEQNLNHDAMYWYRQDPGQGLRLIYYSQIVNDFQKGDIAEGYSVSREKKESFPLTVTSAQKNPTAFYLCASSRGGGATEAFFGQGTRLTVV.